The 16 T cell receptor beta chains reported below all come from one sample, sequenced in a study of blood T cell repertoires in COVID-19. Assay used: immunoSEQ multiplex PCR; TCRdb lists only in-frame clones, some missing. The table records 400,000 or so clones, over 75% of them present only once. The sequenced sample consisted of peripheral blood. The receptors derive from a woman in her 40s with COVID-19, enrolled during active disease.

This rearrangement joins TRBV6-2 or TRBV6-3 to TRBJ1-5; D perhaps matches TRBD1 (6 bases). The V end lost 0 bases, the J end lost 5 bases, and 14 bases lay between the germline ends. Germline V gene lookup returns CDR1 MNHEY and CDR2 SVGEGT. The CDR3 spans 16 residues. The CDR3 spells CASSYSPYRVDQPQHF. The CDR3 DNA is TGTGCCAGCAGTTACTCGCCTTACAGGGTGGATCAGCCCCAGCATTTT.

V usage is TRBV5-8 and J usage is TRBJ1-1; TRBD1 is a possible D gene (5 bases). Trimming removed 0 bases from V and 0 bases from J, with 12 bases in between. The CDR3 contains 16 residues. Germline CDR1 reads SGHTS; CDR2 reads YDEGEE. This CDR3 reads CASSLGQTRMNTEAFF. CDR3 DNA sequence: TGTGCCAGCAGCTTGGGACAGACACGGATGAACACTGAAGCTTTCTTT.

This rearrangement joins TRBV29-1 to TRBJ2-3; 10 bases align to TRBD1. CDR3 length: 16 amino acids. The V segment lost 0 bases and the J segment 4 bases; nucleotides outside the gene matches: 7. Germline CDR1 reads SQVTM; CDR2 reads ANQGSEA. CDR3 nucleotides: TGCAGCGTTGAAGATAGGTGGGACAGGGGATCAGATACGCAGTATTTT. This translates into CSVEDRWDRGSDTQYF.

The CDR3 here is CASSLGGTALNYGYTF. Written as DNA, the CDR3 is TGTGCCAGCAGTTTAGGCGGGACAGCCCTCAACTATGGCTACACCTTC. V gene TRBV27 combines with J gene TRBJ1-2; 7 bases are shared with TRBD1. Trimming cost V 2 bases and J 2 bases; bases outside gene matches: 8. The CDR3 runs to 16 residues. The germline V gene encodes CDR1 MNHEY and CDR2 SMNVEV (reference sequence).

This sequence joins TRBV18 and TRBJ2-2; TRBD2 aligns across 8 bases. Germline CDR1 and CDR2: KGHSH and LQKENI. This CDR3 is built from 16 residues. With V trimmed by 3 bases and J by 7 bases, 10 bases remained unmatched. This chain's CDR3 is CASSPRQRGTGGELFF. CDR3 nucleotides: TGTGCCAGCTCACCTCGACAGCGGGGGACTGGCGGGGAGCTGTTTTTT.

The V gene is TRBV19, the J gene TRBJ2-5, with 8 bases that match TRBD1. V gave up 4 bases and J gave up 6 bases; unmatched junction bases: 4. This CDR3 comprises 13 residues. Germline V gene lookup returns CDR1 LNHDA and CDR2 SQIVND (reference sequence). CDR3 coding DNA: TGTGCCAGTAGTAACCAGGGGGCAAAGACCCAGTACTTC. Translating gives CASSNQGAKTQYF. Combining the CDR3 with reference TRBV19 and TRBJ2-5 gives the whole variable domain DGGITQSPKYLFRKEGQNVTLSCEQNLNHDAMYWYRQDPGQGLRLIYYSQIVNDFQKGDIAEGYSVSREKKESFPLTVTSAQKNPTAFYLCASSNQGAKTQYFGPGTRLLVL.

The chain has TRBV4-2 and TRBJ1-2; 12 bases agree with TRBD1. J was trimmed by 5 bases and V by 6 bases; bases with no gene match: 13. This CDR3 region has 17 residues. Germline V gene sequence: CDR1 LGHNA, CDR2 YNFKEQ. CDR3 coding DNA: TGTGCCAGCAGGGACCGGGACAGGGGGCGCCTAAGTTATGGCTACACCTTC. This gives the protein CASRDRDRGRLSYGYTF.

The gene calls are TRBV2 and TRBJ1-1, with 7 bases aligning to TRBD1. The CDR3 loop spans 15 amino acids. The germline CDR1 and CDR2 sequences are SNHLY and FYNNEI. Trimming at V came to 5 bases and at J to 1 base, leaving 7 bases not matched to a gene. This CDR3 reads CASSYRGKGNTEAFF. For the CDR3, the DNA is TGTGCCAGCAGTTACAGGGGTAAGGGGAACACTGAAGCTTTCTTT.

The chain uses TRBV6-2 or TRBV6-3 and TRBJ2-7; D is unclear. The CDR3 loop spans 14 amino acids. V lost 0 bases and J lost 2, with 8 bases in between. Germline V gene lookup returns CDR1 MNHEY and CDR2 SVGEGT. The CDR3 DNA is TGTGCCAGCAGTTACTCCCAGGCGACCTACGAGCAGTACTTC. Amino acids: CASSYSQATYEQYF.

This chain joins TRBV18 and TRBJ1-1, with TRBD1 identical over 8 bases. Trimming at V came to 1 base and at J to 6 bases, leaving 4 bases not matched to a gene. The CDR3 has 14 residues. Germline V gene lookup returns CDR1 KGHSH and CDR2 LQKENI. The CDR3 here is CASSPRTGKAEAFF. The DNA of the CDR3 is TGTGCCAGCTCACCACGGACAGGGAAGGCTGAAGCTTTCTTT.

The chain links TRBV20-1 to TRBJ2-3, with a weak D call TRBD2 (5 bases). CDR1 and CDR2 from the germline V gene are DFQATT and SNEGSKA (reference sequence). The CDR3 length is 11 residues. V was clipped by 5 bases and J by 8 bases, with 11 bases between them. The CDR3 region has the DNA TGCAGTGCTCGGACTCGCGGTACGCAGTATTTT. It translates to CSARTRGTQYF.

The chain has TRBV7-2 and TRBJ1-3; a possible D gene is TRBD1 (5 bases). The V gene lost 1 base and the J gene lost 4 bases, with 11 bases spanning the gap. The CDR3 has 15 residues. CDR1 SGHTA and CDR2 FQGNSA come from the germline V gene. The chain's CDR3 is CASSLGTRAGNTIYF. The DNA of the CDR3 is TGTGCCAGCAGCTTAGGGACAAGAGCCGGAAACACCATATATTTT.

This chain joins TRBV3-1 (or the pseudogene TRBV3-2) and TRBJ1-5, with TRBD1 matching over 10 bases. The CDR3 covers 17 residues. Germline trimming cut 3 bases from V and 0 bases from J; bases unmatched to any gene: 5. The V gene's germline CDR1 is LGHDT and CDR2 YNNKEL (reference sequence). CDR3 residues: CASSQGTGAVSNQPQHF. The CDR3 nucleotides are TGTGCCAGCAGCCAGGGGACAGGGGCTGTTAGCAATCAGCCCCAGCATTTT.

This chain connects TRBV7-3 to TRBJ2-7, with D possibly matching TRBD1 (6 bases). Germline CDR1 SGHTA, CDR2 FQGTGA. The ends were cut back, 2 bases at V and 7 bases at J, with 15 bases in the middle. The CDR3 sequence is 14 residues long. The chain's CDR3 is CASSLLGGVGEQYF. In nucleotides, the CDR3 is TGTGCCAGCAGCTTATTAGGGGGAGTCGGGGAGCAGTACTTC.

The V call is TRBV7-6, the J call TRBJ2-5, with 11 bases that match TRBD2. The J segment lost 5 bases and the V segment lost 2 bases, leaving 4 bases of the junction unmatched. This CDR3 spans 15 amino acids. Germline V gene sequence: CDR1 SGHVS, CDR2 FNYEAQ. CDR3 in DNA: TGTGCCAGCAGCTTAATAGCGGGGGGGTTGGAGACCCAGTACTTC. This codes for CASSLIAGGLETQYF.

The count of this clone is one. The genes are TRBV20-1 and TRBJ1-4; D gene unclear. Trimming took 2 bases from V and 7 from J, leaving 5 bases between them. Germline V gene sequence: CDR1 DFQATT, CDR2 SNEGSKA (reference sequence). This CDR3 region has 11 residues. The DNA for the CDR3 is TGCAGTGCTAGATACGGTGAAAAACTGTTTTTT. This gives the protein CSARYGEKLFF.